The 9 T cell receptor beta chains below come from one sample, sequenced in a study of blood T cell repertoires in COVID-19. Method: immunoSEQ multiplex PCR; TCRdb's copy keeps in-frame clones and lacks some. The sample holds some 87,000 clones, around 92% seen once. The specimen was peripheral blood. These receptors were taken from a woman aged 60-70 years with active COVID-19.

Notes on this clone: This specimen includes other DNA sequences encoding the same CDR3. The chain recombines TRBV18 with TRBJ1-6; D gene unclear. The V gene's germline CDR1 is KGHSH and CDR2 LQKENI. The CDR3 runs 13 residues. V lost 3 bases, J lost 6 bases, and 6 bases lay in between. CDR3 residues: CASSPAGNSPLHF. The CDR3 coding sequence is TGTGCCAGCTCACCGGCGGGTAATTCACCCCTCCACTTT. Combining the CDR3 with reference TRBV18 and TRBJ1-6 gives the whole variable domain NAGVMQNPRHLVRRRGQEARLRCSPMKGHSHVYWYRQLPEEGLKFMVYLQKENIIDESGMPKERFSAEFPKEGPSILRIQQVVRGDSAAYFCASSPAGNSPLHFGNGTRLTVT.

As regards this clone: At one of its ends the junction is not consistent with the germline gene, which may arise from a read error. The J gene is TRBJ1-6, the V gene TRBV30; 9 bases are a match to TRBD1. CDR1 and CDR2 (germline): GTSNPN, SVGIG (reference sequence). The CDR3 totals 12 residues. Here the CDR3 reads CAWSVRGQGPNF. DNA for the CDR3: TGTGCCTGGAGTGTACGGGGACAGGGCCCTAACTTT.

In DNA, the CDR3 is TGTGCCACCAGTGAAGGAGGAATAGCGGCTGAAGAGACCCAGTACTTC. It translates to CATSEGGIAAEETQYF. This chain links TRBV24-1 with TRBJ2-5; possibly TRBD2 for D (6 bases). V dropped 4 bases and J dropped 3 bases, with 17 bases sitting between them. CDR1 KGHDR and CDR2 SFDVKD come from the germline V gene. The CDR3 extends over 16 amino acids.

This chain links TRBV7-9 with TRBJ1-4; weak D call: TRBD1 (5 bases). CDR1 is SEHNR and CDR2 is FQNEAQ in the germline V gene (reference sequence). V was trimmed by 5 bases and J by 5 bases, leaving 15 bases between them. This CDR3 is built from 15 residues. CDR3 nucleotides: TGTGCCAGCAGCCAGCAGATGGACACCAATGAAAAACTGTTTTTT. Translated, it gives CASSQQMDTNEKLFF.

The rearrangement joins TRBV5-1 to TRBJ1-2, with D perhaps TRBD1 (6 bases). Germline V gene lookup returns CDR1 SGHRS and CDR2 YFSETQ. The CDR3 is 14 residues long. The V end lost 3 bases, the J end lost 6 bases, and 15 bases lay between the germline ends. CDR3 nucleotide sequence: TGCGCCAGCAGCTCGGGGCAGGGGATCGATGGCTACACCTTC. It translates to CASSSGQGIDGYTF. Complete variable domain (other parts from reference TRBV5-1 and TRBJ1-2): KAGVTQTPRYLIKTRGQQVTLSCSPISGHRSVSWYQQTPGQGLQFLFEYFSETQRNKGNFPGRFSGRQFSNSRSEMNVSTLELGDSALYLCASSSGQGIDGYTFGSGTRLTVV.

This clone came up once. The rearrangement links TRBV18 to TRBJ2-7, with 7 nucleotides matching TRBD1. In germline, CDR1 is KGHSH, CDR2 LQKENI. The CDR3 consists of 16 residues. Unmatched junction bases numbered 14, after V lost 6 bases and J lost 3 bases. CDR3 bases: TGTGCCAGCTCCCCTCCAGGACAGGCCATGAGCTACGAGCAGTACTTC. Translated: CASSPPGQAMSYEQYF.

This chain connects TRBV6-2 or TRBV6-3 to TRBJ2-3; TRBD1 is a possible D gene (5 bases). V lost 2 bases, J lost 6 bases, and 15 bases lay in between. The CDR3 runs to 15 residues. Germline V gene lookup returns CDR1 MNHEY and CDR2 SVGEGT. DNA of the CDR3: TGTGCCAGCAGTTACGAGATAGGGGCTCGGGATACGCAGTATTTT. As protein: CASSYEIGARDTQYF.

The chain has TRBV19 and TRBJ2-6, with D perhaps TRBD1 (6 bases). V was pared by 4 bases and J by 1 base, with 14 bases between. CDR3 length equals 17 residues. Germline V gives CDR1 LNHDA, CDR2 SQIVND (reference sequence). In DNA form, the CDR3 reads TGTGCCAGTAGTACAGGGGCCATCGGGTCTGGGGCCAACGTCCTGACTTTC. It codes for CASSTGAIGSGANVLTF.

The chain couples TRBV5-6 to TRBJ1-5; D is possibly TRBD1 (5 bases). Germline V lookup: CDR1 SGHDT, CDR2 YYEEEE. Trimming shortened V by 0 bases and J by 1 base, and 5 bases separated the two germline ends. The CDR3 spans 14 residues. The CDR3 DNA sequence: TGTGCCAGCAGCTTGGGACAGAGCAATCAGCCCCAGCATTTT. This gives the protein CASSLGQSNQPQHF.